This TCR beta chain was identified in a study of T cells in Graves' hyperthyroidism and ophthalmopathy. Study conclusions and caveats: In the blood, most expanded thyroid clonotypes above 0.001 appeared as well.

Trimming took 4 bases from V and 5 from J; bases not matched to a gene: 3. Germline-derived CDR1 and CDR2 are LNHNV and YYDKDF (reference sequence). The CDR3 loop spans 13 amino acids. Amplification targeted TCR beta CDR3 regions from RNA transcripts. The study used the HTBI primer set for a first-round RT-PCR of the TCR CDR3. A single record per CDR3 protein comes from TCRdb applying MiXCR to the multiplex PCR reads. The table shows hundreds of thousands of distinct CDR3 sequences, with 45% occurring only once. Comment on this clonotype: Its antigen is undetermined.

Input material: peripheral blood or thyroid tissue (not recorded which). J is TRBJ2-7 and V is TRBV15; 9 bases agree with TRBD1. The TCR sequence derives from an adult man with Graves' disease, either hyperthyroidism or ophthalmopathy (not recorded which). CDR3 protein: CATSTGDRDEQYF. Written as DNA, the CDR3 is TGTGCCACCAGCACAGGGGACAGGGACGAGCAGTACTTC.